The 30 T cell receptor beta chains below come from one sample, sequenced in a study of T cells in women clearing cervical HPV infection. Sequencing used immunoSEQ multiplex PCR; TCRdb keeps in-frame clones, though not all of them. The sample's table shows 31,000 or so clones. What was sequenced was blood buffy coat. The receptors come from a woman between 18 and 70 years old with a cervical HPV16 infection that either progressed to CIN3+ or cleared (not recorded which).

Remarks on this clone: The read finishes 3 residues shy of the CDR3 end, and the germline J gene is used to complete it. This chain joins TRBV5-8 and TRBJ2-5; D ambiguous. V lost 3 bases and J lost 3, with 9 bases in between. Germline V gene lookup returns CDR1 SGHTS and CDR2 YDEGEE. The CDR3 runs 13 residues. The CDR3 reads CASSYTDEETQYF. The part of the CDR3 DNA that was read is TGTGCCAGCAGCTATACAGACGAAGAGACC.

About this clone itself: The sequenced fragment ends 3 residues before the CDR3 boundary, so the rest is inferred from the germline J gene. The chain carries TRBV6-1 and TRBJ2-7; D not resolved. This CDR3 is built from 15 residues. Germline V gene lookup returns CDR1 MNHNS and CDR2 SASEGT. V lost 4 bases to trimming and J lost 0 bases, with 13 bases between them. CDR3 DNA (partial): TGTGCCAGCAGTGGTACTACCACATTCTCCTACGAG. Its protein product is CASSGTTTFSYE. The CDR3, in full, reads CASSGTTTFSYEQYF.

On this clone itself: From the germline J gene comes the end of the CDR3, since the read stops 3 residues before it. This chain links TRBV14 with TRBJ1-1; no clear D gene. This CDR3 comprises 13 residues. Germline CDR1 is SGHDN and CDR2 is FVKESK. Trimming cost V 2 bases and J 2 bases, with 6 bases left between them. This CDR3 reads CASSQSENTEAFF. The covered CDR3 bases are TGTGCCAGCAGCCAATCAGAAAACACTGAA.

As to this clone: The CDR3 goes on 3 residues after the read ends, and that part is filled in from the germline J gene. The chain employs TRBV7-9 and TRBJ1-2, with no clear D. The CDR3 is 15 amino acids. Per the germline V gene, CDR1 is SEHNR and CDR2 is FQNEAQ (reference sequence). CDR3 region: CASSLRQPNTDRYTF. The CDR3 DNA, read in part, is TGTGCCAGCAGCCTACGACAACCGAACACAGATAGG.

The CDR3 region is CSARGPRDRVTDTQYF. The part of the CDR3 DNA that was read is TGCAGTGCTAGAGGTCCCCGGGACAGGGTAACAGATACG. The rearrangement joins TRBV20-1 to TRBJ2-3, with TRBD1 matching over 9 bases. With the read ending 3 residues before the CDR3 end, the germline J gene is used to fill in that end. The CDR3 covers 16 residues. With 1 base clipped from V and 3 bases from J, the junction kept 8 bases outside the gene matches. Germline values: CDR1 DFQATT, CDR2 SNEGSKA (reference sequence).

Points on this clone: The read terminates 3 residues ahead of where the CDR3 ends, so the germline J gene completes it. The chain couples TRBV20-1 to TRBJ2-7; the match to TRBD1 covers 7 bases. This CDR3 spans 12 amino acids. Trimming removed 5 bases from V and 2 bases from J; junction bases left unmatched: 3. Germline V gene lookup returns CDR1 DFQATT and CDR2 SNEGSKA (reference sequence). The chain's CDR3 is CSAEGATYEQYF. The sequenced part of the CDR3 DNA is TGCAGTGCTGAGGGGGCTACCTACGAG.

About this clone itself: From the germline J gene comes the end of the CDR3, since the read stops 3 residues before it. The chain recombines TRBV7-3 with TRBJ2-2, with 8 bases identical to TRBD2. The CDR3 runs to 15 residues. The V segment lost 4 bases and the J segment 6 bases; nucleotides outside the gene matches: 7. Germline V CDR1 and CDR2: SGHTA, FQGTGA. The CDR3: CASSSGLAGAGELFF. Partial CDR3 DNA: TGTGCCAGCAGCTCCGGACTAGCAGGGGCCGGGGAG. The whole variable domain, remainder taken from reference TRBV7-3 and TRBJ2-2, is GAGVSQTPSNKVTEKGKYVELRCDPISGHTALYWYRQSLGQGPEFLIYFQGTGAADDSGLPNDRFFAVRPEGSVSTLKIQRTERGDSAVYLCASSSGLAGAGELFFGEGSRLTVL.

This clone shows up as medium-sized (0.01 to 0.1%) by frequency. The read halts 3 residues ahead of the CDR3 end, with the missing end drawn from the germline J gene. The genes are TRBV7-3 and TRBJ1-3, with 8 positions matching TRBD1. With V trimmed by 5 bases and J by 6 bases, 18 bases remained unmatched. Germline-derived CDR1 and CDR2 are SGHTA and FQGTGA. The CDR3 sequence is 18 residues long. The CDR3 spells CASSRNKDRGEGQNTIYF. CDR3 DNA, as far as it was read: TGTGCCAGCAGCCGAAATAAAGACAGGGGCGAGGGGCAAAACACC.

Details on this clone: Coverage ceases 3 residues before the CDR3 finishes, and the germline J gene fills in the end. This sequence joins TRBV7-3 and TRBJ2-3, with 8 bases identical to TRBD2. The CDR3 totals 17 residues. V trimming: 2 bases; J trimming: 4 bases; junction bases outside the gene matches: 11. From germline, CDR1 is SGHTA and CDR2 FQGTGA. The chain's CDR3 is CASSLGLAGGVPDTQYF. The sequenced CDR3 bases are TGTGCCAGCAGCTTAGGGCTGGCGGGGGGTGTTCCAGATACG.

Turning to this clone: The CDR3 is cut off 3 residues early in the read; its end comes from the germline J gene. The V gene is TRBV6-2 or TRBV6-3, the J gene TRBJ2-3; 12 positions match TRBD2. Germline CDR1 and CDR2: MNHEY and SVGEGT. The CDR3 has 16 amino acids. V shed 3 bases and J 5 bases; nucleotides not matched to a gene: 6. The covered CDR3 bases are TGTGCCAGCAGTTATATGGGGACTAGCGGGCGAGATACG. This encodes CASSYMGTSGRDT. The entire CDR3 protein is CASSYMGTSGRDTQYF.

As to this clone: The CDR3 end falls 3 residues outside the read, so it is completed with the germline J gene. This rearrangement joins TRBV5-6 to TRBJ2-1; TRBD1 matches at 9 bases. The germline gives CDR1 SGHDT, CDR2 YYEEEE. Trimming took 1 base from V and 8 from J; bases not matched to a gene: 1. The CDR3 runs 13 residues. CDR3 sequence: CASSLHRGHEQFF. CDR3 DNA (partial): TGTGCCAGCAGCTTGCACAGGGGGCATGAG.

With respect to this clone: The sequence runs out 3 residues before the end of the CDR3; the remainder is reconstructed from the germline J gene. The rearrangement links TRBV5-1 to TRBJ2-5, with a tentative D call TRBD1 (6 bases). V lost 2 bases and J 2 bases, leaving 16 bases between the germline ends. Germline CDR1 and CDR2: SGHRS and YFSETQ. The CDR3 length is 16 residues. The sequenced CDR3 bases are TGCGCCAGCAGCTTTCTCAGGGGCCGACTACAAGAGACC. It codes for CASSFLRGRLQET. The entire CDR3 reads CASSFLRGRLQETQYF. The variable domain in full, with the rest retrieved from reference TRBV5-1 and TRBJ2-5, is KAGVTQTPRYLIKTRGQQVTLSCSPISGHRSVSWYQQTPGQGLQFLFEYFSETQRNKGNFPGRFSGRQFSNSRSEMNVSTLELGDSALYLCASSFLRGRLQETQYFGPGTRLLVL.

CDR3: CASSSPTLGQGSYEQYF. The CDR3 DNA, read in part, is TGTGCCAGCAGTTCACCCACCTTGGGACAGGGGTCCTACGAG. The genes are TRBV6-2 or TRBV6-3 and TRBJ2-7; 10 bases match TRBD1. The read ends 3 residues early relative to the CDR3; the germline J gene fills the gap. The CDR3 extends over 17 amino acids. Trimming cost V 4 bases and J 1 base; bases outside gene matches: 10. Germline values: CDR1 MNHEY, CDR2 SVGEGT.

As regards this clone: The missing CDR3 end, 3 residues past where the read stops, is filled in from the germline J gene. The V gene is TRBV7-9, the J gene TRBJ1-2; the D gene is possibly TRBD1 (5 bases). Germline V lookup: CDR1 SEHNR, CDR2 FQNEAQ (reference sequence). The CDR3 runs to 15 residues. V lost 0 bases, J lost 1 base, and 9 bases lay in between. The part of the CDR3 DNA that was read is TGTGCCAGCAGCTTAGCCGACAGCCGTAACTATGGC. It yields the protein CASSLADSRNYG. The full CDR3 is CASSLADSRNYGYTF.

Notes on this clone: Read sequence stops 3 residues before the CDR3 end, and the germline J gene provides the missing end. The rearrangement links TRBV18 to TRBJ2-1; 12 nucleotides agree with TRBD2. The CDR3 sequence is 14 residues long. Trimming cost V 3 bases and J 6 bases; bases outside gene matches: 0. CDR1 and CDR2 from the germline V gene are KGHSH and LQKENI. The CDR3 sequence: CASSPTSGSNEQFF. The part of the CDR3 DNA that was read is TGTGCCAGCTCACCGACTAGCGGGAGCAATGAG.

Turning to this clone: Coverage ceases 3 residues before the CDR3 finishes, and the germline J gene fills in the end. In the same sample, other DNA sequences code for this CDR3. This chain uses TRBV6-2 or TRBV6-3 with TRBJ1-1; 8 bases line up with TRBD1. The CDR3 has 12 amino acids. Germline V gene lookup returns CDR1 MNHEY and CDR2 SVGEGT. Incomplete CDR3 DNA: TGTGCCAGCAGTTGGGGACAGGAAGAG. It encodes CASSWGQEE. The whole CDR3 protein is CASSWGQEEAFF.

As regards this clone: The read finishes 3 residues shy of the CDR3 end, and the germline J gene is used to complete it. The rearrangement joins TRBV5-1 to TRBJ2-2; D ambiguous. Trimming stripped 1 base from V and 0 bases from J, with 4 bases between. CDR1 and CDR2 from the germline V gene are SGHRS and YFSETQ. This CDR3 region has 14 residues. CDR3 bases read: TGCGCCAGCAGCTTGAAGGCGAACACCGGGGAG. Translating gives CASSLKANTGE. The whole CDR3 reads CASSLKANTGELFF.

The sequenced CDR3 bases are TGTGCCAGTAGTATGGGACTATCAGCTGAG. This gives the protein CASSMGLSAE. The full CDR3 sequence reads CASSMGLSAEQFF. The chain recombines TRBV19 with TRBJ2-1, with 7 bases aligning to TRBD2. Sequencing ends 3 residues short of the CDR3 end; the germline J gene provides the rest. Trimming removed 3 bases from V and 9 bases from J; junction bases left unmatched: 5. From germline, CDR1 is LNHDA and CDR2 SQIVND (reference sequence). This CDR3 comprises 13 residues.

Comment on this clone: Sequencing ends 3 residues short of the CDR3 end; the germline J gene provides the rest. The chain carries TRBV5-1 and TRBJ2-7, with D possibly being TRBD1 (5 bases). Trimming took off 5 bases at V and 2 bases at J, with 17 bases between the two ends. CDR1 SGHRS and CDR2 YFSETQ come from the germline V gene. This CDR3 region has 15 residues. CDR3: CASRLDSYFTYEQYF. The covered CDR3 bases are TGCGCCAGCAGGCTCGACAGCTACTTTACCTACGAG.

To note about this clone: The missing CDR3 end, 3 residues past where the read stops, is filled in from the germline J gene. V is TRBV5-4 and J is TRBJ2-7; D uncertain. CDR1 and CDR2 (germline): SGHNT, YYREEE (reference sequence). The CDR3 contains 16 residues. Deletions cut 5 bases from V and 3 bases from J, with 21 bases between. This chain's CDR3 is CASSSFLVNRHYEQYF. CDR3 DNA, as far as it was read: TGTGCCAGCAGTTCGTTCTTGGTCAACCGACACTACGAG. The whole variable domain, filled in from reference TRBV5-4 and TRBJ2-7, reads ETGVTQSPTHLIKTRGQQVTLRCSSQSGHNTVSWYQQALGQGPQFIFQYYREEENGRGNFPPRFSGLQFPNYSSELNVNALELDDSALYLCASSSFLVNRHYEQYFGPGTRLTVT.

In the case of this clone: The CDR3 end lies 3 residues beyond the end of the read and is filled in from the germline J gene. V usage is TRBV6-2 or TRBV6-3 and J usage is TRBJ2-7, with D perhaps TRBD1 (6 bases). The CDR3 loop spans 14 amino acids. The germline gives CDR1 MNHEY, CDR2 SVGEGT. Trimming pared 1 base from V and 1 base from J, leaving 8 bases between. The CDR3 loop reads CASSYLQGSYEQYF. The sequenced part of the CDR3 DNA is TGTGCCAGCAGTTACTTACAGGGATCCTACGAG.

Points on this clone: The read ends 3 residues early relative to the CDR3; the germline J gene fills the gap. Other DNA sequences of this sample code for an identical CDR3. The rearrangement joins TRBV18 to TRBJ2-5; perhaps TRBD2 as D (6 bases). This CDR3 is built from 14 residues. Trimming shortened V by 6 bases and J by 4 bases, and 15 bases separated the two germline ends. Germline CDR1 reads KGHSH; CDR2 reads LQKENI. This chain's CDR3 is CASSPRAGVETQYF. Incomplete CDR3 DNA: TGTGCCAGCTCCCCGAGAGCGGGCGTAGAGACC.

Details on this clone: The CDR3 extends 3 residues past the end of the read, so its final part is completed from the germline J gene. The genes are TRBV29-1 and TRBJ2-7; 7 positions match TRBD1. J was trimmed by 1 base and V by 6 bases; bases with no gene match: 6. The CDR3 runs to 13 residues. Germline V gives CDR1 SQVTM, CDR2 ANQGSEA. CDR3 bases read: TGCAGCGTCCCGGGACAGCCATCCTACGAG. Protein: CSVPGQPSYE. The complete CDR3 reads CSVPGQPSYEQYF.

Worth noting for this clone: The observed sequence ends 3 residues before the CDR3 terminus, with the missing tail filled in from the germline J gene. This chain uses TRBV29-1 with TRBJ1-2; no definite D call. Trimming left V 4 bases short and J 7 bases short, with 16 bases between. The CDR3 has 13 amino acids. Germline lookup yields CDR1 SQVTM and CDR2 ANQGSEA. The part of the CDR3 DNA that was read is TGCAGCGTTGGTAGGGCCTCTAAGGGTGGC. Protein sequence: CSVGRASKGG. From start to end, the CDR3 is CSVGRASKGGYTF.

Worth noting for this clone: The CDR3 is cut off 3 residues early in the read; its end comes from the germline J gene. V is TRBV27 and J is TRBJ2-1, with D possibly matching TRBD1 (6 bases). Trimming left V 3 bases short and J 0 bases short, with 9 bases between. Germline values: CDR1 MNHEY, CDR2 SMNVEV (reference sequence). The CDR3 runs 15 residues. CDR3 DNA (partial): TGTGCCAGCAGTTTGGACAGACGCTCCTACAATGAG. This translates into CASSLDRRSYNE. The complete CDR3 reads CASSLDRRSYNEQFF.

Details on this clone: From the germline J gene comes the end of the CDR3, since the read stops 3 residues before it. The chain has TRBV29-1 and TRBJ2-7; a possible D gene is TRBD1 (6 bases). The CDR3 length is 12 residues. Trimming pared 4 bases from V and 6 bases from J, leaving 13 bases between. Germline V gene lookup returns CDR1 SQVTM and CDR2 ANQGSEA. CDR3 DNA (partial): TGCAGCGTTGGGACAGACTACGTCGAG. Translated: CSVGTDYVE. The CDR3 in its entirety is CSVGTDYVEQYF.

Note on this clone: Read sequence stops 3 residues before the CDR3 end, and the germline J gene provides the missing end. This chain links TRBV6-2 or TRBV6-3 with TRBJ2-1; tentatively, D is TRBD1 (5 bases). Germline-derived CDR1 and CDR2 are MNHEY and SVGEGT. Trimming took 3 bases from V and 3 from J, leaving 9 bases between them. This CDR3 is built from 14 residues. The CDR3 sequence is CASSYRTNYNEQFF. The CDR3 bases that were read are TGTGCCAGCAGTTATAGGACAAACTACAATGAG.

On this clone: The CDR3 end falls 3 residues outside the read, so it is completed with the germline J gene. The chain employs TRBV20-1 and TRBJ1-3, with D perhaps matching TRBD1 (5 bases). Trimming cost V 0 bases and J 1 base, with 16 bases left between them. This CDR3 has 17 residues. The germline V gene encodes CDR1 DFQATT and CDR2 SNEGSKA (reference sequence). The sequenced CDR3 bases are TGCAGTGCTAGAGATCATGTGGCCAGGGCATCTGGAAACACC. Protein sequence: CSARDHVARASGNT. The CDR3 as a whole reads CSARDHVARASGNTIYF.

As concerns this clone: The read gets to within 3 residues of the CDR3 end, and the germline J gene fills in the rest. This chain joins TRBV7-3 and TRBJ2-2; 7 nucleotides line up with TRBD1. Germline V gene data show CDR1 as SGHTA and CDR2 as FQGTGA. V trimming: 4 bases; J trimming: 1 base; junction bases outside the gene matches: 3. The CDR3 consists of 15 residues. CDR3 in amino acids: CASSSGTVNTGELFF. CDR3 DNA, as far as it was read: TGTGCCAGCAGCTCCGGGACAGTGAACACCGGGGAG.

For this clone: The missing CDR3 end, 3 residues past where the read stops, is filled in from the germline J gene. This chain links TRBV5-1 with TRBJ1-2; 8 bases fit TRBD1. The CDR3 contains 16 residues. Germline V gives CDR1 SGHRS, CDR2 YFSETQ. The junction had 7 bases not matched to a gene; V was cut back by 3 bases and J by 0 bases. CDR3 sequence reads: CASSSGQGPTNYGYTF. The CDR3 DNA, read in part, is TGCGCCAGCAGCTCTGGACAGGGCCCTACTAACTATGGC.